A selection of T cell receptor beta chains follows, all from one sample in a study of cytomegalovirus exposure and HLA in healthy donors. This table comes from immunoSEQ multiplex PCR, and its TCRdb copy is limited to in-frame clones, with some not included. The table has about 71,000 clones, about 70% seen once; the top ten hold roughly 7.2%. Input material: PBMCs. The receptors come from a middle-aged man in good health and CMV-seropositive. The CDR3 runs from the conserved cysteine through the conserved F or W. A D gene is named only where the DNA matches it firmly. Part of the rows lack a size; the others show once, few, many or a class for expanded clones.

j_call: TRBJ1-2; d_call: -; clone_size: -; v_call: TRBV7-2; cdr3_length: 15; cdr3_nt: TGTGCCAGCAGCTTATACCGAAAAACAGGGTATGGCTACACCTTC; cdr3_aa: CASSLYRKTGYGYTF
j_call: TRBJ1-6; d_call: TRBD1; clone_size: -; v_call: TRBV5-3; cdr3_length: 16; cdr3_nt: TGTGCCAGAAGCCTGGGACAGGGGTCGGATAATTCACCCCTCCACTTT; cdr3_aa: CARSLGQGSDNSPLHF
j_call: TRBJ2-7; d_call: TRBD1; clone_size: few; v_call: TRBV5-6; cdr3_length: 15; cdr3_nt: TGTGCCAGCAGCTTGGTTCGGGACAGGGCCTACGAGCAGTACTTC; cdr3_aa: CASSLVRDRAYEQYF
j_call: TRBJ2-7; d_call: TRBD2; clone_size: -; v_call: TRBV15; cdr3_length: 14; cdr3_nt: TGTGCCACCAGCCCGACTAGCGGGACGTACGAGCAGTACTTC; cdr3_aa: CATSPTSGTYEQYF
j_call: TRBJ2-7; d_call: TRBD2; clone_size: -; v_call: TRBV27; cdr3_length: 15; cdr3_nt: TGTGCCAGCAGTTTATCCGGACTAGCCTCCTACGAGCAGTACTTC; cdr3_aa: CASSLSGLASYEQYF
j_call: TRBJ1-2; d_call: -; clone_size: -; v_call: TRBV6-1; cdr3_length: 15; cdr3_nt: TGTGCCAGCAGTGAAGTGGCACAGACCGTCTATGGCTACACCTTC; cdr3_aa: CASSEVAQTVYGYTF
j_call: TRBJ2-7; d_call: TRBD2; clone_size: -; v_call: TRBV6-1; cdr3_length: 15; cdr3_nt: TGTGCCAGCAGCGACATTAGCGGGAGGATGGGTGAGCAGTACTTC; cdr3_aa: CASSDISGRMGEQYF
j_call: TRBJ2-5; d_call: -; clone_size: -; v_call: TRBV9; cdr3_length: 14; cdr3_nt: TGTGCCAGCAGCGGGGGCCCGAATAGGGAGACCCAGTACTTC; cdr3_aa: CASSGGPNRETQYF
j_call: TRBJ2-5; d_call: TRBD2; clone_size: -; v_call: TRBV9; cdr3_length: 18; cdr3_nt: TGTGCCAGCAGCCCTAGCGGGAGTAATGTATTCAAGTGGGAGACCCAGTACTTC; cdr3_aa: CASSPSGSNVFKWETQYF
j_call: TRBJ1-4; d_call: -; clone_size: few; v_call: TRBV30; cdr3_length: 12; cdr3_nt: TGTGCCTGGAGGGACATCGCGGAAAAACTGTTTTTT; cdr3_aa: CAWRDIAEKLFF
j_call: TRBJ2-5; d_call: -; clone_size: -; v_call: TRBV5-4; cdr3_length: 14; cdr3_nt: TGTGCCAGCAGCTTGATCGAGTATGAGGAGACCCAGTACTTC; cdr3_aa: CASSLIEYEETQYF
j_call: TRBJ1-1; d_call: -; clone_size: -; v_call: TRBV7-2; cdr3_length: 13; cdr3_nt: TGTGCCAGCAGCCGAAACGGGGAGACTGAAGCTTTCTTT; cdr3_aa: CASSRNGETEAFF
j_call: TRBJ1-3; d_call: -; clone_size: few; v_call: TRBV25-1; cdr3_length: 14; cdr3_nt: TGTGCCAGCAGAAGGGACAACTCTGGAAACACCATATATTTT; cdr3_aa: CASRRDNSGNTIYF
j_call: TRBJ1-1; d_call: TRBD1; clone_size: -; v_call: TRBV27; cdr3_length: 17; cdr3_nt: TGTGCCAGCAGTTTAAGTGTGACAGGGGGCTCAGCCACTGAAGCTTTCTTT; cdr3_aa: CASSLSVTGGSATEAFF
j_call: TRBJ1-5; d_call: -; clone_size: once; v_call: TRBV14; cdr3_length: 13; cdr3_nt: TGTGCCAGCAGCCAGGGGGGGAATCAGCCCCAGCATTTT; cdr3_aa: CASSQGGNQPQHF
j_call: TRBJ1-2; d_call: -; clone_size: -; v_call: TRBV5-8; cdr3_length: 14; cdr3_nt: TGTGCCAGCAGCTTTGGCGGAGCTAACTATGGCTACACCTTC; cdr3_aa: CASSFGGANYGYTF
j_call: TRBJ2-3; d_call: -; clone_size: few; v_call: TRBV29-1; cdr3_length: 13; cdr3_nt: TGCAGCGTTGAAATCGGGGGTCTGGATACGCAGTATTTT; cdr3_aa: CSVEIGGLDTQYF
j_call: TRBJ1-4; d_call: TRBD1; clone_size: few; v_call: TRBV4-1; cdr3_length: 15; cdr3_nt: TGCGCCAGCAGCGGACAGACAGGGGATAATGAAAAACTGTTTTTT; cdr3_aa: CASSGQTGDNEKLFF
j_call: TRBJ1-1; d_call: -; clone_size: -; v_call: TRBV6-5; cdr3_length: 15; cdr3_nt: TGTGCCAGCAGTTACACGGGATACAAGAACACTGAAGCTTTCTTT; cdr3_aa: CASSYTGYKNTEAFF
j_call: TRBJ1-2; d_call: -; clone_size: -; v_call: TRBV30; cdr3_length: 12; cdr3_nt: TGTGCCTACGGACAGACTAACTATGGCTACACCTTC; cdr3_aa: CAYGQTNYGYTF
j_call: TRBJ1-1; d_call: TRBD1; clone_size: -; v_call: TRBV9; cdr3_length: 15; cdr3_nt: TGTGCCAGCAGCCCCCCCGACAGGGTTAACACTGAAGCTTTCTTT; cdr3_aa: CASSPPDRVNTEAFF
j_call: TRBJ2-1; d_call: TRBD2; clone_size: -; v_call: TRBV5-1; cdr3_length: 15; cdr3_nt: TGCGCCAGCAGCTTGGGGACTAGCGGGAGCAATGAGCAGTTCTTC; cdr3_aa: CASSLGTSGSNEQFF
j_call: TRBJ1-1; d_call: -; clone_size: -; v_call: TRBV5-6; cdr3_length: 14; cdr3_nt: TGTGCCAGCAGCCCCCAGGGCCCTCGGACTGAAGCTTTCTTT; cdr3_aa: CASSPQGPRTEAFF
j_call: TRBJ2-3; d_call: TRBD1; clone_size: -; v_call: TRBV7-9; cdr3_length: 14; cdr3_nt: TGTGCCAGCAGCTTAGGCAGGGGGTCCGATACGCAGTATTTT; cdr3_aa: CASSLGRGSDTQYF
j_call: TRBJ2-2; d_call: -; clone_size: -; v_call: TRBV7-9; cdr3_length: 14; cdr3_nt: TGTGCCAGCGGGAGAGGGACTCAAACCGGGGAGCTGTTTTTT; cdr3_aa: CASGRGTQTGELFF
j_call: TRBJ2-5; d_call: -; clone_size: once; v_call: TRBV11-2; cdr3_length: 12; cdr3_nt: TGTGCCAGCAGCTTAGGTCGGGAGACCCAGTACTTC; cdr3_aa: CASSLGRETQYF
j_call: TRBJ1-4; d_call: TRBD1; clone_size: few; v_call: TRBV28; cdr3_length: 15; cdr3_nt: TGTGCCAGCAGGTCCCTTAAGGGGGCCGGGGAAAAACTGTTTTTT; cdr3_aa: CASRSLKGAGEKLFF
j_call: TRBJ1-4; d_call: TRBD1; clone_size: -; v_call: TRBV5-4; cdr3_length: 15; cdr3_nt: TGTGCCAGCAGCTTCTGGCAGGGGGGTAATGAAAAACTGTTTTTT; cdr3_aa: CASSFWQGGNEKLFF